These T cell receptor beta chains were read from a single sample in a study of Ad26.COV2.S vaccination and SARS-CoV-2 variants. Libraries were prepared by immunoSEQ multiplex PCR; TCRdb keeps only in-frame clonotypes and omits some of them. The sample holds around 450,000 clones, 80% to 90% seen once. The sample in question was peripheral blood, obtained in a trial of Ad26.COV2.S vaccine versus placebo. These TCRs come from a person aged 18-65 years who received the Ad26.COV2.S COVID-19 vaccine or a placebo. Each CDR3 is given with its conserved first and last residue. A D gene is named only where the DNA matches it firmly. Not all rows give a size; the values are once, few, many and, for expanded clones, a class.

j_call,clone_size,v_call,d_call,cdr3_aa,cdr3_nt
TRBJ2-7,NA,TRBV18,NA,CASSPLRREEQYF,TGTGCCAGCTCACCACTTCGCCGGGAAGAGCAGTACTTC
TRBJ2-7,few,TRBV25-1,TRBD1,CASSENGRGLEQYF,TGTGCCAGCAGTGAAAATGGCAGGGGGCTCGAGCAGTACTTC
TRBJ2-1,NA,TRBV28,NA,CASSWGRIADYNEQFF,TGTGCCAGCAGTTGGGGGCGAATAGCGGACTACAATGAGCAGTTCTTC
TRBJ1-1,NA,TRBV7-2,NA,CASRRAGSSTEAFF,TGTGCCAGCAGGAGGGCTGGATCCAGCACTGAAGCTTTCTTT
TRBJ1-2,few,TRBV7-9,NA,CASSLAVDRMGYTF,TGTGCCAGCAGCTTAGCTGTTGACAGAATGGGCTACACCTTC
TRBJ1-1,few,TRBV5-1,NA,CASSSTGPNTEAFF,TGCGCCAGCAGCTCTACGGGGCCGAACACTGAAGCTTTCTTT
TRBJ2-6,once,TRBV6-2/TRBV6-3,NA,CASSLFGVGANVLTF,TGTGCCAGCAGTTTGTTCGGGGTCGGGGCCAACGTCCTGACTTTC
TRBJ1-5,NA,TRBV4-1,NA,CASSQDPGRRGNQPQHF,TGCGCCAGCAGCCAAGATCCGGGCAGGAGGGGAAATCAGCCCCAGCATTTT
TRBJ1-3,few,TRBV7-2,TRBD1,CASSPRQGWSGNTIYF,TGTGCCAGCAGCCCCAGACAGGGGTGGAGTGGAAACACCATATATTTT
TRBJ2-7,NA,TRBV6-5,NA,CASSYSRGAVHEQYF,TGTGCCAGCAGTTACAGTAGGGGGGCGGTACACGAGCAGTACTTC
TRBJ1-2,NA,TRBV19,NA,CASKGLLGYGYTF,TGTGCCAGCAAGGGACTCCTCGGGTATGGCTACACCTTC